This TCR beta chain is from a study of cytomegalovirus exposure and HLA in healthy donors. The length of the CDR3 is 17 residues. Germline-derived CDR1 and CDR2 are SGHDT and YYEEEE. The V end lost 4 bases, the J end lost 4 bases, and 20 bases lay between the germline ends. In the PCR, 60 Vbeta and 13 Jbeta primers were used. Clones were sequenced by immunoSEQ multiplex PCR, and TCRdb holds only the in-frame ones, with some missing. The sample holds about 140,000 clones; around 75% are singletons and the top ten take approximately 1.6%. With respect to this clone: Antigen specificity is unknown.

As for the donors, each was a healthy bone marrow donor. Study-level findings and limits: TCR beta chain V- and J-gene trimming was linked, in a later analysis, to a missense variant in DCLRE1C. A later analysis found most CMV-associated TCR beta chains apparently HLA-restricted. A later analysis linked roughly 17,000 TCR beta sequences to HLA alleles at 0.05 false discovery rate.

This chain uses TRBV5-6 with TRBJ2-2; the D gene is possibly TRBD1 (5 bases). What was sequenced was PBMCs. The TCR comes from a woman younger than 45 in good health and CMV-seronegative. Here the CDR3 reads CASSPVAETAPTGELFF. As DNA, the CDR3 is TGTGCCAGCAGCCCGGTTGCGGAGACAGCCCCCACCGGGGAGCTGTTTTTT. The complete variable domain, with remaining parts taken from reference TRBV5-6 and TRBJ2-2, reads DAGVTQSPTHLIKTRGQQVTLRCSPKSGHDTVSWYQQALGQGPQFIFQYYEEEERQRGNFPDRFSGHQFPNYSSELNVNALLLGDSALYLCASSPVAETAPTGELFFGEGSRLTVL.